A single sample gave rise to the 24 T cell receptor beta chains below, sequenced in a study of T cells after yellow fever vaccination. TCRdb re-analysed the 5' RACE reads in MiXCR, keeping a single row per CDR3 protein. The data hold 300,000 or so distinct CDR3 sequences, with about 4% observed a single time. This specimen was PBMCs, taken 5 days after the yellow fever booster vaccination. These receptors were obtained from a man aged 18-30 years who received the YFV17D yellow fever vaccine.

The chain couples TRBV5-6 to TRBJ1-3, with D hard to call. The germline CDR1 and CDR2 sequences are SGHDT and YYEEEE. V was shortened by 4 bases and J by 0 bases, with 8 bases between the two germline ends. The CDR3 loop spans 14 amino acids. The CDR3 protein is CASSRAGSGNTIYF. CDR3 nucleotide sequence: TGTGCCAGCAGCCGGGCAGGCTCTGGAAACACCATATATTTT.

This clonotype was counted many times. The chain employs TRBV5-1 and TRBJ1-1; a possible D gene is TRBD1 (5 bases). Germline assignment: CDR1 SGHRS and CDR2 YFSETQ. Between the trimmed V and J ends, which lost 4 bases and 3 bases, there was a span of 16 bases. The CDR3 totals 15 residues. The CDR3 reads CASSITGPRDTEAFF. In nucleotides, the CDR3 is TGCGCCAGCAGCATTACGGGACCGCGGGACACTGAAGCTTTCTTT.

Many counts were recorded for this clonotype. This rearrangement joins TRBV7-2 to TRBJ1-1, with unresolved D. The V end was cut by 8 bases, the J end by 0 bases, with 10 bases between. Germline V gene data show CDR1 as SGHTA and CDR2 as FQGNSA. The CDR3 runs 13 residues. The CDR3 region is CASRRTLNTEAFF. CDR3 coding DNA: TGTGCCAGCCGAAGAACATTGAACACTGAAGCTTTCTTT.

This clonotype came up many times. The chain combines TRBV11-2 with TRBJ2-3, with 8 bases matching TRBD2. Unmatched junction bases numbered 4, after V lost 3 bases and J lost 5 bases. Germline lookup yields CDR1 SGHAT and CDR2 FQNNGV. There are 14 residues in the CDR3. The CDR3 loop is CASSFGGAVDTQYF. The CDR3 DNA sequence: TGTGCCAGCAGCTTCGGGGGGGCGGTAGATACGCAGTATTTT.

This clonotype was counted a few times. The chain uses TRBV6-2 or TRBV6-3 and TRBJ2-6, with D tentatively TRBD2 (5 bases). Trimming took 0 bases from V and 0 from J, leaving 21 bases between them. The CDR3 runs 21 residues. Germline V gene lookup returns CDR1 MNHEY and CDR2 SVGEGT. The CDR3 region has the DNA TGTGCCAGCAGTTACTCCCCTCAACTAGATTGTTGCGGCTCTGGGGCCAACGTCCTGACTTTC. This sequence encodes CASSYSPQLDCCGSGANVLTF.

This clonotype came up many times. V is TRBV7-9 and J is TRBJ2-5; D possibly matches TRBD1 or TRBD2 (5 bases each). The V end was cut by 6 bases, the J end by 5 bases, with 10 bases between. CDR3 length: 12 amino acids. Germline V lookup: CDR1 SEHNR, CDR2 FQNEAQ (reference sequence). CDR3 DNA: TGTGCCAGCAGACTAGGGGCGGAGACCCAGTACTTC. It translates to CASRLGAETQYF. The full variable domain, its missing parts supplied by reference TRBV7-9 and TRBJ2-5, is DTGVSQNPRHKITKRGQNVTFRCDPISEHNRLYWYRQTLGQGPEFLTYFQNEAQLEKSRLLSDRFSAERPKGSFSTLEIQRTEQGDSAMYLCASRLGAETQYFGPGTRLLVL.

This clonotype was seen a few times. The chain employs TRBV5-6 and TRBJ1-2; D is perhaps TRBD1 (6 bases). Trimming shortened V by 4 bases and J by 6 bases, and 13 bases separated the two germline ends. The CDR3 contains 13 residues. The germline V gene has CDR1 SGHDT and CDR2 YYEEEE. The CDR3 nucleotides read TGTGCCAGCAGCCCCGGACAGATGAATGGCTACACCTTC. This encodes CASSPGQMNGYTF.

The chain has TRBV5-1 and TRBJ2-1; 12 bases agree with TRBD1. The CDR3 runs 15 residues. In germline, CDR1 is SGHRS, CDR2 YFSETQ. Trimming cost V 3 bases and J 8 bases; bases outside gene matches: 6. The CDR3 loop reads CASSSPGQGAHEQFF. The CDR3 region has the DNA TGCGCCAGCAGCTCGCCGGGACAGGGGGCCCATGAGCAGTTCTTC.

This clonotype occurred many times. The chain carries TRBV25-1 and TRBJ1-3; 9 bases fit TRBD1. This CDR3 spans 15 amino acids. The germline V gene has CDR1 MGHDK and CDR2 SYGVNS. J lost 4 bases, V lost 6 bases, and 7 bases had no gene match. The CDR3 DNA reads TGTGCCAGCAGATCCACCGGGACAGGGGGAAACACCATATATTTT. This sequence encodes CASRSTGTGGNTIYF.

The chain combines TRBV5-8 with TRBJ1-4; D unclear. Germline CDR1 reads SGHTS; CDR2 reads YDEGEE. The CDR3 totals 14 residues. V dropped 1 base and J dropped 7 bases, with 11 bases sitting between them. CDR3 region: CASSLYSDIEKLFF. DNA for the CDR3: TGTGCCAGCAGCTTGTACAGCGATATTGAAAAACTGTTTTTT.

This clonotype showed up many times. This rearrangement joins TRBV20-1 to TRBJ2-3; 9 nucleotides agree with TRBD2. V was pared by 3 bases and J by 5 bases, with 0 bases of the junction left unmatched. This CDR3 has 12 amino acids. Germline lookup yields CDR1 DFQATT and CDR2 SNEGSKA (reference sequence). CDR3 loop: CSARRGGDTQYF. The DNA for the CDR3 is TGCAGTGCTAGGCGGGGGGGAGATACGCAGTATTTT.

The V call is TRBV9, the J call TRBJ2-2, with 7 nucleotides matching TRBD1. This CDR3 is 15 amino acids long. From germline, CDR1 is SGDLS and CDR2 YYNGEE. After removal of 5 bases from V and 6 bases from J, the junction contained 10 bases not matched to a gene. The CDR3 DNA is TGTGCCAGCAGTGAGACAGGGTTGGACCCCGGGGAGCTGTTTTTT. It yields the protein CASSETGLDPGELFF.

Only a few counts were recorded for this clonotype. CDR3: CASSPRRQAPSTDTQYF. CDR3 bases: TGTGCCAGCAGCCCACGAAGACAGGCCCCTAGCACAGATACGCAGTATTTT. The chain joins TRBV7-2 to TRBJ2-3, with D tentatively TRBD1 (6 bases). There are 17 residues in the CDR3. Germline CDR1 SGHTA, CDR2 FQGNSA. V was clipped by 5 bases and J by 0 bases, with 18 bases between them.

The V call is TRBV6-5, the J call TRBJ2-4; TRBD1 or TRBD2 may be the D gene (5 bases each). Trimming left V 8 bases short and J 4 bases short, with 18 bases between. There are 15 residues in the CDR3. CDR1 is MNHEY and CDR2 is SVGAGI in the germline V gene. The CDR3 protein is CASARDAQLKNIQYF. DNA for the CDR3: TGTGCCAGCGCAAGGGACGCGCAGCTTAAAAACATTCAGTACTTC.

This clonotype was seen a few times. This chain connects TRBV3-1 to TRBJ1-6, with TRBD1 as a possible D gene (5 bases). Germline assignment: CDR1 LGHDT and CDR2 YNNKEL (reference sequence). CDR3 length: 15 residues. The ends were cut back, 1 base at V and 11 bases at J, with 15 bases in the middle. Here the CDR3 reads CASSQAPGGETPLHF. In DNA form, the CDR3 reads TGTGCCAGCAGCCAAGCTCCGGGAGGGGAAACACCCCTCCACTTT.

As regards this clonotype: At one boundary the junction diverges from the germline segment, which might be a read error. The chain couples TRBV24-1 to TRBJ1-2; D gene ambiguous. CDR3 size: 12 residues. Germline CDR1 reads KGHDR; CDR2 reads SFDVKD. This CDR3 is CATSDSEDGCTF. The CDR3, as DNA: TGTGCCACCAGTGATTCAGAGGATGGCTGCACCTTC.

The V and J genes are TRBV5-1 and TRBJ1-2; D unclear. Trimming cost V 2 bases and J 7 bases, with 15 bases left between them. The CDR3 has 14 amino acids. CDR1 is SGHRS, CDR2 YFSETQ, per germline. The CDR3 nucleotides are TGCGCCAGCAGCTTAGCCTTTTCGACGGGTGGCTACACCTTC. Its protein product is CASSLAFSTGGYTF. The full variable domain, its missing parts supplied by reference TRBV5-1 and TRBJ1-2, is KAGVTQTPRYLIKTRGQQVTLSCSPISGHRSVSWYQQTPGQGLQFLFEYFSETQRNKGNFPGRFSGRQFSNSRSEMNVSTLELGDSALYLCASSLAFSTGGYTFGSGTRLTVV.

The chain recombines TRBV20-1 with TRBJ1-5; possibly TRBD1 for D (5 bases). With 5 bases removed from V and 0 bases from J, the gap between germline ends came to 11 bases. CDR1 DFQATT and CDR2 SNEGSKA come from the germline V gene (reference sequence). This CDR3 contains 14 residues. The CDR3 DNA sequence: TGCAGTGCTTATATGGGGGGTAGCAATCAGCCCCAGCATTTT. Protein: CSAYMGGSNQPQHF.

Many counts were recorded for this clonotype. The chain carries TRBV7-3 and TRBJ2-2; tentatively, D is TRBD2 (5 bases). CDR1 and CDR2 from the germline V gene are SGHTA and FQGTGA. The CDR3 runs to 15 residues. Trimming stripped 5 bases from V and 0 bases from J, with 10 bases between. CDR3 sequence (DNA): TGTGCCAGCAGCGCAAGCGGCTCGAACACCGGGGAGCTGTTTTTT. The encoded protein is CASSASGSNTGELFF.

This clonotype has a count of ten or more. V and J are TRBV24-1 and TRBJ1-1; 7 bases are a match to TRBD1. V lost 7 bases to trimming and J lost 8 bases; unmatched junction nucleotides: 3. Germline assignment: CDR1 KGHDR and CDR2 SFDVKD. The CDR3 runs 11 residues. The CDR3 bases are TGTGCCACCAGATCAGGGGGAGAAGCTTTCTTT. Translating it yields CATRSGGEAFF.

This clonotype was seen only a few times. This chain uses TRBV20-1 with TRBJ2-5; 7 nucleotides agree with TRBD2. V lost 2 bases to trimming and J lost 5 bases; unmatched junction nucleotides: 8. Looked up from germline, CDR1 is DFQATT and CDR2 is SNEGSKA (reference sequence). The CDR3 sequence is 14 residues long. DNA of the CDR3: TGCAGTGCTAGACGTGGGGGGGTCGGGGAGACCCAGTACTTC. It specifies CSARRGGVGETQYF.

V usage is TRBV5-4 and J usage is TRBJ2-3; weak D call: TRBD1 (6 bases). Trimming stripped 7 bases from V and 1 base from J, with 7 bases between. CDR1 is SGHNT and CDR2 is YYREEE in the germline V gene (reference sequence). The CDR3 is 12 residues long. The CDR3 region is CASHRGTDTQYF. Written as DNA, the CDR3 is TGTGCCAGCCACAGGGGCACAGATACGCAGTATTTT.

The V call is TRBV15, the J call TRBJ2-2, with D uncertain. CDR3 length equals 14 residues. V was shortened by 0 bases and J by 6 bases, with 8 bases between the two germline ends. CDR1 is LNHNV, CDR2 YYDKDF, per germline (reference sequence). Written as DNA, the CDR3 is TGTGCCACCAGCAGAGATCGTGCGGCCGGGGAGCTGTTTTTT. It specifies CATSRDRAAGELFF.

V and J are TRBV5-5 and TRBJ2-2; D unclear. CDR3 size: 13 residues. Germline assignment: CDR1 SGHKS and CDR2 YYEKEE (reference sequence). Trimming removed 4 bases at V and 9 bases at J, with 13 bases between. The CDR3 protein is CASSPIDVRELFF. The CDR3, as DNA: TGTGCCAGCAGCCCAATAGATGTCCGGGAGCTGTTTTTT.